This TCR beta chain was profiled in a study of control samples from healthy donors and cancer patients. Libraries were prepared by immunoSEQ multiplex PCR; TCRdb keeps only in-frame clonotypes and omits some of them. In the table there are 40,000 or so clones, around four fifths of which are singletons. Germline V gene lookup returns CDR1 LNHDA and CDR2 SQIVND (reference sequence). Trimming left V 7 bases short and J 3 bases short, with 16 bases between. This CDR3 region has 14 residues. This chain links TRBV19 with TRBJ2-7; D tentatively fits TRBD1 or TRBD2 (5 bases each). This clonotype originated in a woman aged 55-70 years with lung cancer. The sequencing input was PBMCs. CDR3 region: CASMRGLGVYEQYF. The CDR3 DNA sequence: TGTGCCAGTATGAGGGGCCTTGGGGTCTACGAGCAGTACTTC.